The clone carrying this TCR beta chain was detected only a few times. Its antigen is not identified. It was RNA transcripts that yielded the amplified TCR beta CDR3 regions. HTBI primers were used for first-round RT-PCR of the TCR CDR3. TCRdb fed the multiplex PCR reads into MiXCR, producing one record per CDR3 protein. Of about 540,000 distinct CDR3 sequences listed, about 43% were seen once; the top ten hold approximately 8.2%. The sample originates from a study of T cells in Graves' hyperthyroidism and ophthalmopathy. Study-level results: The model's output predicted ophthalmopathy at a median of around 7 months prior to onset.

The CDR3 is 13 amino acids. Germline V gene data show CDR1 as DFQATT and CDR2 as SNEGSKA (reference sequence). The ends were cut back, 6 bases at V and 4 bases at J, with 16 bases in the middle. Those patients with uncontrolled infection, other autoimmune disease, pregnancy or lactation were excluded. The clonotype originates from a woman between 18 and 29 years old with Graves' hyperthyroidism. Sequenced: peripheral blood or thyroid tissue (not recorded which). The J gene is TRBJ2-7, the V gene TRBV20-1, with TRBD2 as a possible D gene (6 bases). As DNA, the CDR3 is TGCAGTGCCCCCCAATGGGGGGAGTACGAGCAGTACTTC. It codes for CSAPQWGEYEQYF.